These 19 T cell receptor beta chains were all obtained from the same sample, sequenced in a study of T cells in Graves' hyperthyroidism and ophthalmopathy. Regions amplified from RNA transcripts were the TCR beta CDR3 regions. With the HTBI primer set, the TCR CDR3 went through a first round of RT-PCR. TCRdb reanalysed the multiplex PCR reads using MiXCR and keeps one entry per CDR3 protein. The sample shows just under 750,000 distinct CDR3 sequences, 35% of them seen only once. Sequenced: blood. The receptors here all came from a woman in her thirties or forties with Graves' hyperthyroidism.

The CDR3: CASSPRQGEGGYTF. The CDR3 DNA follows: TGTGCCAGCAGTCCACGACAGGGTGAAGGGGGCTACACCTTC. The V gene is TRBV2, the J gene TRBJ1-2; 7 bases align to TRBD1. This CDR3 comprises 14 residues. Germline CDR1 reads SNHLY; CDR2 reads FYNNEI. Trimming at V came to 5 bases and at J to 8 bases, leaving 11 bases not matched to a gene.

This clonotype has a count of ten or more. This chain joins TRBV20-1 and TRBJ2-5; tentatively, D is TRBD2 (7 bases). CDR3 length equals 13 residues. V was clipped by 6 bases and J by 5 bases, with 16 bases between them. Germline CDR1 and CDR2: DFQATT and SNEGSKA (reference sequence). DNA of the CDR3: TGCAGTGCCAACGGACTAGGGGGGGAGACCCAGTACTTC. Its translation: CSANGLGGETQYF.

Points on this clonotype: A much more abundant neighbour one base away suggests this may be a read error. The V and J genes are TRBV29-1 and TRBJ2-7, with a weak D call TRBD2 (7 bases). CDR3 length: 13 amino acids. Germline values: CDR1 SQVTM, CDR2 ANQGSEA. V lost 5 bases to trimming and J lost 8 bases, with 19 bases between them. CDR3 bases: TGCAGCGTTTCTTCGATCGGGGGGCACCAGCAGTACTTC. Its protein is CSVSSIGGHQQYF.

This chain links TRBV19 with TRBJ1-2; 9 nucleotides line up with TRBD1. Per germline, CDR1 LNHDA and CDR2 SQIVND (reference sequence). The CDR3 has 13 residues. Trimming at V came to 6 bases and at J to 8 bases, leaving 7 bases not matched to a gene. CDR3 coding DNA: TGTGCCAGTAGGGGACAGGGTCTAGGAGGCTACACCTTC. This sequence encodes CASRGQGLGGYTF.

This clonotype appeared many times. The V and J genes are TRBV25-1 and TRBJ1-3; D not certain. CDR1 is MGHDK and CDR2 is SYGVNS in the germline V gene. The CDR3 extends over 10 amino acids. V was cut by 7 bases and J by 5 bases, with 3 bases left in between. The DNA for the CDR3 is TGTGCCAGCACGAGAAACACCATATATTTT. Amino acid sequence: CASTRNTIYF.

This clonotype was counted a few times. This chain connects TRBV29-1 to TRBJ1-2; 9 nucleotides line up with TRBD1. V was clipped by 6 bases and J by 8 bases; unmatched bases: 13. Germline values: CDR1 SQVTM, CDR2 ANQGSEA. The CDR3 covers 14 residues. CDR3 in DNA: TGCAGCGTGGAACCCCGGGACAGGGTGGGCGGCTACACCTTC. Translated: CSVEPRDRVGGYTF.

A word on this clonotype: An end of the junction does not agree with germline; a read error may underlie this. The V gene is TRBV7-9, the J gene TRBJ1-1; TRBD1 matches 7 bases. The CDR3 is 15 residues long. The V gene's germline CDR1 is SEHNR and CDR2 FQNEAQ (reference sequence). In DNA, the CDR3 is TGTGCCAGAAGCTTAGGAGGGGGCGGGAACACTGAAGCTTTCTTT. Its protein product is CARSLGGGGNTEAFF.

This clonotype was seen more than once but under ten times. A read error may account for a junction end that differs from germline. J is TRBJ1-1 and V is TRBV28; 9 nucleotides match TRBD1. This CDR3 contains 13 residues. Germline loops: CDR1 MDHEN, CDR2 SYDVKM. CDR3 loop: CASSPRDRERSVF. CDR3 DNA: TGTGCCAGCAGTCCCCGGGACAGGGAACGTAGCGTCTTT.

This clonotype was counted between two and nine times. The V gene is TRBV29-1, the J gene TRBJ1-2; 8 bases align to TRBD1. The germline CDR1 and CDR2 sequences are SQVTM and ANQGSEA. V gave up 5 bases and J gave up 6 bases; unmatched junction bases: 11. This CDR3 comprises 14 residues. The CDR3 protein is CSVFIRDRKDGYTF. The CDR3 DNA is TGCAGCGTTTTCATCCGGGACAGGAAGGATGGCTACACCTTC.

The chain links TRBV4-1 to TRBJ2-6; 7 bases map to TRBD2. V shed 4 bases, J shed 4 bases, and the junction held 10 bases outside the gene matches. CDR1 and CDR2 from the germline V gene are MGHRA and YSYEKL. The CDR3 has 17 residues. The CDR3, as DNA: TGCGCCAGCAGCCGATCCGAGGGAGGGTCCGGGGCCAACGTCCTGACTTTC. Protein product: CASSRSEGGSGANVLTF.

The rearrangement uses TRBV7-2 and TRBJ2-5; D may be TRBD1 or TRBD2 (5 bases each). Germline CDR1 and CDR2: SGHTA and FQGNSA. The V and J ends lost 5 bases and 2 bases respectively, with 12 bases between them. The CDR3 extends over 14 amino acids. The CDR3 reads CASSQGVWQETQYF. CDR3 nucleotides: TGTGCCAGCAGCCAGGGAGTCTGGCAAGAGACCCAGTACTTC.

The rearrangement links TRBV27 to TRBJ1-2; D gene unclear. CDR3 length equals 15 residues. V lost 2 bases to trimming and J lost 7 bases, with 17 bases between them. CDR1 is MNHEY and CDR2 is SMNVEV in the germline V gene (reference sequence). CDR3 DNA sequence: TGTGCCAGCAGTTTAGCCTCCTCACGCCTGGGTGGCTACACCTTC. The encoded protein is CASSLASSRLGGYTF.

This clonotype was detected only a few times. The V call is TRBV2, the J call TRBJ1-1; D unclear. Germline V gives CDR1 SNHLY, CDR2 FYNNEI. The CDR3 runs to 13 residues. V lost 6 bases, J lost 5 bases, and 13 bases lay in between. The CDR3 DNA sequence: TGTGCCAGCAGCCCGATAAGTAGGACTGAAGCTTTCTTT. This gives the protein CASSPISRTEAFF.

The chain is built from TRBV12-3 or TRBV12-4 and TRBJ2-5; TRBD1 matches at 9 bases. Trimming took 6 bases from V and 6 from J; bases not matched to a gene: 8. The CDR3 sequence is 14 residues long. The CDR3: CASRAGTGFKTQYF. Here the CDR3 DNA reads TGTGCCAGCAGAGCCGGGACAGGGTTCAAGACCCAGTACTTC.

This clonotype was seen repeatedly, ten times or more. The chain is built from TRBV19 and TRBJ2-5, with TRBD2 matching over 13 bases. V lost 7 bases to trimming and J lost 5 bases; unmatched junction nucleotides: 7. The CDR3 covers 15 residues. Germline loops: CDR1 LNHDA, CDR2 SQIVND (reference sequence). CDR3 DNA sequence: TGTGCCAGTATGGGGACTAGCGGGGCTGGCGAGACCCAGTACTTC. Translating it yields CASMGTSGAGETQYF.

This chain uses TRBV12-3 or TRBV12-4 with TRBJ1-1; D is perhaps TRBD1 (6 bases). The CDR3 is 16 residues long. Trimming took 5 bases from V and 3 from J, leaving 19 bases between them. The CDR3 region is CASSPEAWGLDTEAFF. The DNA of the CDR3 is TGTGCCAGCAGTCCCGAGGCGTGGGGGCTTGACACTGAAGCTTTCTTT.

This clonotype came up many times. At one boundary the junction diverges from the germline segment, which might be a read error. The rearrangement links TRBV7-7 to TRBJ2-2, with D possibly TRBD2 on 5 matching bases. This CDR3 comprises 16 residues. CDR1 is SSHAT and CDR2 is FNYEAQ in the germline V gene (reference sequence). The CDR3 DNA follows: TGTGCTAGCAGCCCCACCCTAAGGATGGAGGCCGGGGAGCTGTTTTTT. Translated, it gives CASSPTLRMEAGELFF.

In DNA form, the CDR3 reads TGCAGTGCTACCGGACAGGTTAACTATGGCTACACCTTC. Encoded protein: CSATGQVNYGYTF. This rearrangement joins TRBV20-1 to TRBJ1-2, with TRBD1 identical over 7 bases. Germline loops: CDR1 DFQATT, CDR2 SNEGSKA (reference sequence). There are 13 residues in the CDR3. Trimming at V came to 4 bases and at J to 1 base, leaving 3 bases not matched to a gene.

This chain joins TRBV6-1 and TRBJ2-2; 7 bases map to TRBD1. The CDR3 length is 15 residues. Germline trimming cut 6 bases from V and 6 bases from J; bases unmatched to any gene: 10. Germline values: CDR1 MNHNS, CDR2 SASEGT. The CDR3 here is CASRTDRARPGELFF. The CDR3 DNA reads as TGTGCCAGCAGAACTGACAGGGCTAGGCCCGGGGAGCTGTTTTTT.